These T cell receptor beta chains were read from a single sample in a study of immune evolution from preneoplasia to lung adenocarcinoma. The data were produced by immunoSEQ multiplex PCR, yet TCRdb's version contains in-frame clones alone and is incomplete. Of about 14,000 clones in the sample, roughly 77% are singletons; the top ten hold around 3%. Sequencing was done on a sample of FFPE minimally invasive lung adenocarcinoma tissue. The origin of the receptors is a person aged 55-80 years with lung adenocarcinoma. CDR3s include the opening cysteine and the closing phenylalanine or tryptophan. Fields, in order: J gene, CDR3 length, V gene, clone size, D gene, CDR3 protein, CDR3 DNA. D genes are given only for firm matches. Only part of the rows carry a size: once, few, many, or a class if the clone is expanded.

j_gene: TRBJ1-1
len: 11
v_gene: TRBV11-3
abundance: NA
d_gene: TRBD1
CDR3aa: CASRTGGEAFF
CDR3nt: TGTGCCAGCAGGACAGGGGGTGAAGCTTTCTTT

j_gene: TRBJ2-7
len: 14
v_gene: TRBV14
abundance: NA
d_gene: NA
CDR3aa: CASSLRQVSDEQYF
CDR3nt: TGTGCCAGCAGCTTGCGACAGGTGTCCGACGAGCAGTACTTC

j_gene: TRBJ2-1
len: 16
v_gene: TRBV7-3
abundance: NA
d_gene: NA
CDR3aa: CASSPWGVSSYNEQFF
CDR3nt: TGTGCCAGCAGCCCCTGGGGGGTTAGCTCCTACAATGAGCAGTTCTTC

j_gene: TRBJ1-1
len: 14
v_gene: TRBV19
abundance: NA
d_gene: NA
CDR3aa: CASSPQVSNTEAFF
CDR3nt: TGTGCCAGTAGTCCACAGGTCTCGAACACTGAAGCTTTCTTT

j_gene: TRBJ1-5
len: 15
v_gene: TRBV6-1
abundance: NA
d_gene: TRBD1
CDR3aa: CASSDQGTGNQPQHF
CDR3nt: TGTGCCAGCAGTGACCAAGGGACAGGTAATCAGCCCCAGCATTTT

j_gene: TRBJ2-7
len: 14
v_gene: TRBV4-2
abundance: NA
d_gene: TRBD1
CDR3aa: CASSQDDRAYEQYF
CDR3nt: TGTGCCAGCAGCCAAGATGACAGGGCTTACGAGCAGTACTTC

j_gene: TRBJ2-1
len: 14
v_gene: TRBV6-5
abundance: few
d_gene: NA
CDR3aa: CASRPVSSYNEQFF
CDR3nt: TGTGCCAGCAGGCCGGTATCCTCCTACAATGAGCAGTTCTTC

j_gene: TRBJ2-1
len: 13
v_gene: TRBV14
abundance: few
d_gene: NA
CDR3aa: CASSQAVGGEQFF
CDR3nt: TGTGCCAGCAGCCAGGCCGTCGGGGGTGAGCAGTTCTTC

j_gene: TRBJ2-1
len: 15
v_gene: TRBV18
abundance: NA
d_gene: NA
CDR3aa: CASSRRESSYNEQFF
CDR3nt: TGTGCCAGCTCACGACGGGAGAGCTCCTACAATGAGCAGTTCTTC

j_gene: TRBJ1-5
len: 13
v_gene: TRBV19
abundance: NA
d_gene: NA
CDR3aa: CAGGGLSNQPQHF
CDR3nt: TGTGCCGGAGGGGGGCTAAGCAATCAGCCCCAGCATTTT

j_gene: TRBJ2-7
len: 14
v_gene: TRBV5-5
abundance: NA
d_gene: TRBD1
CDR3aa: CASSFRQGAYEQYF
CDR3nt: TGTGCCAGCAGCTTCCGACAGGGGGCCTACGAGCAGTACTTC

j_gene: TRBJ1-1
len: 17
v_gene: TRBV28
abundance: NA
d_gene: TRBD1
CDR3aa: CASSPDRGRVLNTEAFF
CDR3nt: TGTGCCAGCAGTCCCGACAGGGGGCGCGTCCTGAACACTGAAGCTTTCTTT

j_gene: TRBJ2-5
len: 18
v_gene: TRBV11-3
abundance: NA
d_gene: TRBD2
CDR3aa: CASSSKGVAGVTQETQYF
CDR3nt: TGTGCCAGCAGCTCAAAGGGAGTAGCGGGAGTAACCCAAGAGACCCAGTACTTC

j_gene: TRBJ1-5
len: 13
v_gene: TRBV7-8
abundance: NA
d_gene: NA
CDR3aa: CASSLALGQPQHF
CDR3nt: TGTGCCAGCAGCTTAGCGTTGGGCCAGCCCCAGCATTTT

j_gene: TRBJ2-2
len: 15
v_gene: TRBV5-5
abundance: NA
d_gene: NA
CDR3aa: CASSFTGLSTGELFF
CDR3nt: TGTGCCAGCAGCTTTACGGGGCTTTCGACCGGGGAGCTGTTTTTT

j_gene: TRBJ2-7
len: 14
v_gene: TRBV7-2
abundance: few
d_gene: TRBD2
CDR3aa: CASRQREGLGEQYF
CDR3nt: TGTGCCAGCAGACAGCGGGAGGGCCTTGGCGAGCAGTACTTC

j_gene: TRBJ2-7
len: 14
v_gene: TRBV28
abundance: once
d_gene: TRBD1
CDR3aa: CASSPGTGTYEQYF
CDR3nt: TGTGCCAGCAGTCCTGGGACAGGGACCTACGAGCAGTACTTC

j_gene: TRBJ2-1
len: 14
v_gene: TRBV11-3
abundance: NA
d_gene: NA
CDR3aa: CASSLSRNYNEQFF
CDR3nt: TGTGCCAGCAGCTTAAGCAGAAATTACAATGAGCAGTTCTTC